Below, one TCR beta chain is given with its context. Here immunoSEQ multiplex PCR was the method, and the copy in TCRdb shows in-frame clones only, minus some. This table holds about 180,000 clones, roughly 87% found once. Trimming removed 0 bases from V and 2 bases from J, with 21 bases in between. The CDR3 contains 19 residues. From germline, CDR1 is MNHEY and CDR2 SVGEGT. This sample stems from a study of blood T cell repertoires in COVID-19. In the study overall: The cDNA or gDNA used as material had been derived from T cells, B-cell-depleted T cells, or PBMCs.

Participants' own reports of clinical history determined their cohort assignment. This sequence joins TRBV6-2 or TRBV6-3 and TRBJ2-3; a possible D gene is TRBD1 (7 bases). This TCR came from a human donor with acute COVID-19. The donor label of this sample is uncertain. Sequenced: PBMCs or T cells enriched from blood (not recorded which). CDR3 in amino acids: CASSYSTQGVSGNTDTQYF. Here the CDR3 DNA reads TGTGCCAGCAGTTACTCGACGCAGGGGGTTAGCGGAAACACAGATACGCAGTATTTT.